The clone carrying this T cell receptor beta chain was picked up a small number of times. TCRdb independently ran MiXCR on the RT-PCR reads; one entry per CDR3 protein. The table shows about 480,000 distinct CDR3 sequences, with roughly 13% occurring only once. The data were obtained in a study of response to subunit inactivated influenza vaccine. This CDR3 is 16 amino acids long. V was pared by 0 bases and J by 3 bases, with 10 bases between. Germline V lookup: CDR1 SGHKS, CDR2 YYEKEE (reference sequence). V usage is TRBV5-5 and J usage is TRBJ2-6; the D gene is possibly TRBD2 (5 bases). This clonotype originated in a man aged 50-59 years who received an inactivated influenza vaccine. The source was PBMCs from blood, collected 35 to 45 days after vaccination. The CDR3 DNA is TGTGCCAGCAGCTTGGTTTCCGGGGATGGGGCCAACGTCCTGACTTTC. Residues: CASSLVSGDGANVLTF.